Each of the 16 T cell receptor beta chains below was sequenced from the same sample in a study of T cell repertoires in cytomegalovirus infection. A single record per CDR3 protein comes from TCRdb applying MiXCR to the reads. Here the sample spans 700,000 to 900,000 distinct CDR3 sequences, 29% being singletons. Antigens for these TCRs are unknown. Sample: cultured CD8+ T cells from PBMCs, taken from culture after CMV antigen stimulation. The origin of the receptors is a human donor in good health (CMV status not recorded). Some clones in this sample may be carry-over from other donors' samples.

The sample holds many counts of this clonotype. The chain is built from TRBV7-9 and TRBJ2-1; 9 bases match TRBD1. The CDR3 runs 17 residues. Germline V gives CDR1 SEHNR, CDR2 FQNEAQ (reference sequence). V lost 2 bases to trimming and J lost 7 bases; unmatched junction nucleotides: 12. CDR3 coding DNA: TGTGCCAGCAGCTTACCCCTTGACAGGGGGATTGGGAATGAGCAGTTCTTC. Its protein product is CASSLPLDRGIGNEQFF.

There are many counts of this clonotype. This chain uses TRBV7-6 with TRBJ2-5; TRBD2 aligns across 12 bases. CDR1 and CDR2 (germline): SGHVS, FNYEAQ. This CDR3 region has 15 residues. The trim removed 3 bases at V and 5 bases at J, leaving 4 bases unmatched. CDR3 nucleotide sequence: TGTGCCAGCAGCTTTCTAGCGGGGGGGCCGGAGACCCAGTACTTC. It yields the protein CASSFLAGGPETQYF.

This chain links TRBV12-3 or TRBV12-4 with TRBJ1-4; no definite D call. The CDR3 is 19 residues long. V was clipped by 3 bases and J by 2 bases, with 22 bases between them. CDR3 coding DNA: TGTGCCAGCAGTTTTGTGGATACAAGTTTGGGGTGGACTAATGAAAAACTGTTTTTT. It is translated as CASSFVDTSLGWTNEKLFF.

The CDR3 sequence is CASSEAGTPAAFLYNEQFF. The CDR3 bases are TGTGCCAGCAGCGAAGCCGGGACGCCCGCGGCCTTCCTCTACAATGAGCAGTTCTTC. This chain uses TRBV9 with TRBJ2-1, with D perhaps assigned TRBD1 or TRBD2 (5 bases each). Between the trimmed V and J ends, which lost 3 bases and 3 bases, there was a span of 25 bases. Germline V gene data show CDR1 as SGDLS and CDR2 as YYNGEE. The CDR3 is 19 residues long.

The V gene is TRBV6-6, the J gene TRBJ2-1; D is perhaps TRBD2 (6 bases). The germline gives CDR1 MNHNY, CDR2 SVGAGI (reference sequence). V was clipped by 7 bases and J by 5 bases, with 18 bases between them. There are 15 residues in the CDR3. CDR3 DNA sequence: TGTGCCAGCATTTATCGGGTAGCGGCGAACAATGAGCAGTTCTTC. Protein sequence: CASIYRVAANNEQFF.

This sequence joins TRBV5-4 and TRBJ2-1; TRBD2 aligns across 14 bases. The CDR3 totals 17 residues. Germline V lookup: CDR1 SGHNT, CDR2 YYREEE (reference sequence). The trim removed 3 bases at V and 7 bases at J, leaving 9 bases unmatched. The CDR3 DNA sequence: TGTGCCAGCAGCTCGCCTGGGACTAGCGGGGGCCAGAATGAGCAGTTCTTC. Protein product: CASSSPGTSGGQNEQFF. Combining the CDR3 with reference TRBV5-4 and TRBJ2-1 gives the whole variable domain ETGVTQSPTHLIKTRGQQVTLRCSSQSGHNTVSWYQQALGQGPQFIFQYYREEENGRGNFPPRFSGLQFPNYSSELNVNALELDDSALYLCASSSPGTSGGQNEQFFGPGTRLTVL.

The chain couples TRBV27 to TRBJ1-2; weak D call: TRBD1 (6 bases). The germline V gene encodes CDR1 MNHEY and CDR2 SMNVEV (reference sequence). V was cut by 0 bases and J by 8 bases, with 19 bases left in between. The CDR3 runs to 16 residues. The CDR3 DNA reads TGTGCCAGCAGTTTATCGTCTTTCACCGCCACAGGGGGCTACACCTTC. Its protein is CASSLSSFTATGGYTF.

J is TRBJ2-5 and V is TRBV7-9; 8 bases are shared with TRBD1. The CDR3 sequence is 14 residues long. V shed 5 bases and J 4 bases; nucleotides not matched to a gene: 6. The germline gives CDR1 SEHNR, CDR2 FQNEAQ (reference sequence). CDR3 DNA: TGTGCCAGCAGCGCGGACAGGGAATTAGAGACCCAGTACTTC. As protein: CASSADRELETQYF.

This clonotype was observed a few times. This chain joins TRBV6-5 and TRBJ1-1; 9 bases are a match to TRBD1. Losses at the gene ends were 2 bases for V and 3 bases for J; bases not matched to a gene: 1. The germline V gene has CDR1 MNHEY and CDR2 SVGAGI. This CDR3 is built from 14 residues. The CDR3 loop is CASSYDRGDTEAFF. CDR3 DNA: TGTGCCAGCAGTTACGACAGGGGGGACACTGAAGCTTTCTTT.

V gene TRBV7-6 combines with J gene TRBJ1-1, with a possible D match to TRBD1 (5 bases). Trimming pared 5 bases from V and 1 base from J, leaving 11 bases between. CDR1 is SGHVS, CDR2 FNYEAQ, per germline. The CDR3 length is 14 residues. The CDR3 coding sequence is TGTGCCAGCAGCGGGGGGGGGGAGAACACTGAAGCTTTCTTT. Its translation: CASSGGGENTEAFF.

This clonotype was observed a few times. The CDR3 region has the DNA TGTGCCAGCAGCTTAGGGGGGGGGGGGATGACTGAAGCTTTCTTT. Residues: CASSLGGGGMTEAFF. The rearrangement uses TRBV7-2 and TRBJ1-1, with D perhaps TRBD1 (5 bases). This CDR3 is built from 15 residues. In germline, CDR1 is SGHTA, CDR2 FQGNSA. The V and J ends lost 1 base and 5 bases respectively, with 14 bases between them.

Concerning this clonotype itself: A much larger clone differs from this one at a single base, so this may be a read error. The gene calls are TRBV12-3 or TRBV12-4 and TRBJ2-1; maybe TRBD2 (6 bases). V gave up 10 bases and J gave up 7 bases, with 17 bases separating them. The CDR3 is made up of 13 amino acids. The CDR3 here is CANSRDSPNEQFF. The CDR3 coding sequence is TGTGCCAACAGCCGGGACTCCCCGAATGAGCAGTTCTTC.

The chain is built from TRBV2 and TRBJ2-7; tentative D call: TRBD1 (6 bases). The CDR3 runs to 14 residues. V was clipped by 3 bases and J by 7 bases, with 16 bases between them. Germline CDR1 and CDR2: SNHLY and FYNNEI. The CDR3 region has the DNA TGTGCCAGCAGTGAGTTCCGGGACATGAGGGAGCAGTACGTC. Its protein product is CASSEFRDMREQYV.

The chain employs TRBV19 and TRBJ2-3; 11 bases are a match to TRBD2. Germline V gives CDR1 LNHDA, CDR2 SQIVND (reference sequence). The CDR3 has 17 amino acids. V lost 5 bases to trimming and J lost 2 bases; unmatched junction nucleotides: 9. CDR3 residues: CASSWRLAGPATDTQYF. CDR3 bases: TGTGCCAGTAGTTGGCGACTAGCGGGGCCGGCCACAGATACGCAGTATTTT.

V and J are TRBV7-1 and TRBJ2-7; 9 positions match TRBD1. TRBV7-1 is an ORF for which the function is uncertain. The length of the CDR3 is 16 residues. The CDR3 here is CASSSSDRGWSYEQCV. DNA of the CDR3: TGTGCCAGCAGCTCTTCGGACAGGGGATGGTCCTACGAGCAGTGCGTC.

Details on this clonotype: A read error may be the cause here, since a much bigger clone is one base away. The J gene is TRBJ2-5, the V gene TRBV7-2; D call uncertain. The length of the CDR3 is 12 residues. Germline lookup yields CDR1 SGHTA and CDR2 FQGNSA. The CDR3 coding sequence is TGTGCCAGGAGCTTACCGGAAGAGACCCAGTACTTC. This translates into CARSLPEETQYF.